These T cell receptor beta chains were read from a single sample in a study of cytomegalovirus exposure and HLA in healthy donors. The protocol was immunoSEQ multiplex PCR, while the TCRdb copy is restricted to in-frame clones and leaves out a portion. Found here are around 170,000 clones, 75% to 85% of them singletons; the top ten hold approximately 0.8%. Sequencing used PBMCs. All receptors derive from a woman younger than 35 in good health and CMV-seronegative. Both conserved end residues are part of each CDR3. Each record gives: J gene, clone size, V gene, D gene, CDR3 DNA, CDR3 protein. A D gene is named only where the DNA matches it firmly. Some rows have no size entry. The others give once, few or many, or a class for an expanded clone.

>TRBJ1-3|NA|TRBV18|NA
TGTGCCAGCTCACCACGACAGGACCGCTCTGGAAACACCATATATTTT
CASSPRQDRSGNTIYF
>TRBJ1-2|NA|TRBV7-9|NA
TGTGCCAGCAGCTTAAACTGGGGCTACACCTTC
CASSLNWGYTF
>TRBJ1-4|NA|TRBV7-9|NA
TGTGCCAGCAGCTTTGGGAGTGAAAAACTGTTTTTT
CASSFGSEKLFF
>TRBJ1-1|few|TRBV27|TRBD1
TGTGCCAGCAGCTATTCCTCCGGGACAGGGGTCTTCTTT
CASSYSSGTGVFF
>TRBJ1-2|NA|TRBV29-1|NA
TGCAGCGTTGACGCGGGGTTGTTGGAAGGCTACACCTTC
CSVDAGLLEGYTF
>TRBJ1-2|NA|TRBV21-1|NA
TGTGCCAGCAGCAAGGAGGGTCCCTATGGCTACACCTTC
CASSKEGPYGYTF
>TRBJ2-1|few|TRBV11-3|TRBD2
TGTGCCAGCAGCTTAAGGTCTAGCGGGAGTATGAAGTTCTTC
CASSLRSSGSMKFF
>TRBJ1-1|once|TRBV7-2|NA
TGTGCCAGCAGACCGGGACAACTGAACACTGAAGCTTTCTTT
CASRPGQLNTEAFF
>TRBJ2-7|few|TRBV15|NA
TGTGCCACCAGCAGGGGGGGTCCATCCGGTGAGCAGTACTTC
CATSRGGPSGEQYF
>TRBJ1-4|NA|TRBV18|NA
TGTGCCAGCTCACGGTTAGGGGTTGCAACTAATGAAAAACTGTTTTTT
CASSRLGVATNEKLFF
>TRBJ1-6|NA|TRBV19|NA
TGTGCCAGTTCGATGGGGGGCTCCTATAATTCACCCCTCCACTTT
CASSMGGSYNSPLHF
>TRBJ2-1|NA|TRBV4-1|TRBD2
TGCGCCAGCAGCCAAGAGCCTGTAGGGACTAGCGGAAACAATGAGCAGTTCTTC
CASSQEPVGTSGNNEQFF
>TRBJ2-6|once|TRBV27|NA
TGTGCCAGCAGTTTCGTTGCCGGAGTCAACGTCCTGACTTTC
CASSFVAGVNVLTF
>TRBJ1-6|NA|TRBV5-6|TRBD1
TGTGCCAGCAGCTTGCAGGGGGCCCGGCTTAGTTCACCCCTCCACTTT
CASSLQGARLSSPLHF
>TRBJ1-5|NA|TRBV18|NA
TGTGCCAGCTCACCGAAACAGGGAGATCAGCCCCAGCATTTT
CASSPKQGDQPQHF
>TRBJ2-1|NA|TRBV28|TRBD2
TGTGCCAGCAGTTTCTTCGGGAGGAATGAGCAGTTCTTC
CASSFFGRNEQFF
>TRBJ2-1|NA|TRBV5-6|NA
TGTGCCAGCAGCTTCGCATCAGGGTCTGGGTACAATGAGCAGTTCTTC
CASSFASGSGYNEQFF
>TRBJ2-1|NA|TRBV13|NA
TGTGCCAGCAGTACTGCCGGCTACAATGAGCAGTTCTTC
CASSTAGYNEQFF
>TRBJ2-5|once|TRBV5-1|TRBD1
TGCGCCAGCAGCTTGGATCCGGGACAGGGTGGAGAGACCCAGTACTTC
CASSLDPGQGGETQYF
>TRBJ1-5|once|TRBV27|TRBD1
TGTGCCAGCAGTTTATCCGCGACAGGGAATCAGCCCCAGCATTTT
CASSLSATGNQPQHF
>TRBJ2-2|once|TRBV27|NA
TGTGCCAGCAGTTGGCCGTCGAACACCGGGGAGCTGTTTTTT
CASSWPSNTGELFF
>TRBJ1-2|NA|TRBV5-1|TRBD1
TGCGCCAGCAGCAAGGGACAGGCTGCCTATGGCTACACCTTC
CASSKGQAAYGYTF
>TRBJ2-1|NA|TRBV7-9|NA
TGTGCCAGCAGCTTTACGATTCAGATGCCGGGGAATACTAACAATGAGCAGTTCTTC
CASSFTIQMPGNTNNEQFF
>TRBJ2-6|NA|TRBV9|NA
TGTGCCAGCAGCGTAGATCCGGGTCCCGCAGCTGGGGCCAACGTCCTGACTTTC
CASSVDPGPAAGANVLTF
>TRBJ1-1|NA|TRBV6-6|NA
TGTGCCAGCAGTCGTCAGGGTAACACTGAAGCTTTCTTT
CASSRQGNTEAFF
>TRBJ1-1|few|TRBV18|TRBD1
TGTGCCAGCTCACCCCAGGGGGCGAGTGAAGCTTTCTTT
CASSPQGASEAFF
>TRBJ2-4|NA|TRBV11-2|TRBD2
TGTGCCAGCAGCCCCCCTCGGGGCGGGAGGGATCATAAAAACATTCAGTACTTC
CASSPPRGGRDHKNIQYF
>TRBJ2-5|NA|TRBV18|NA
TGTGCCAGCTCACCGGGGGGAGAGACCCAGTACTTC
CASSPGGETQYF
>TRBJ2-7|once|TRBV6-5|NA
TGTGCCAGCAGTTATGGGGGGGCGCGTGTTTACGAGCAGTACTTC
CASSYGGARVYEQYF
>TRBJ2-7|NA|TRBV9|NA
TGTGCCAGCGGGGCAGGGGCCGAGCAGTACTTC
CASGAGAEQYF
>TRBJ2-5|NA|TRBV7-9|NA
TGTGCCAGCAGCCCTGACAGAGTTGGGACCCAGTACTTC
CASSPDRVGTQYF
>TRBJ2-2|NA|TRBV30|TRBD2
TGTGCCTGGAGTGTACCCCAGACTAGCGGGGGAATTAACACCGGGGAGCTGTTTTTT
CAWSVPQTSGGINTGELFF
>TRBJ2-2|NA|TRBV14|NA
TGTGCCAGCAGCCAAGTTAGGGGTACCGGGGAGCTGTTTTTT
CASSQVRGTGELFF
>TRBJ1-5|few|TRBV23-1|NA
TGCGCCAGCAGGACCAGGTCCGTAGGTCGCAATCAGCCCCAGCATTTT
CASRTRSVGRNQPQHF
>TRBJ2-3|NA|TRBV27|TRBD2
TGTGCCAGCAGGCCTCTTCTAGCGGGAGCGTACACAGATACGCAGTATTTT
CASRPLLAGAYTDTQYF
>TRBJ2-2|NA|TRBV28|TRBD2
TGTGCCGGCCGAGGGGGGCGCGGGAGGGCCGACACCGGGGAGCTGTTTTTT
CAGRGGRGRADTGELFF
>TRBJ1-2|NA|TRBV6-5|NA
TGTGCCAGCAGTCCAACGGGGGGCAGTGGCTACACCTTC
CASSPTGGSGYTF
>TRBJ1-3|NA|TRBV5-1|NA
TGCGCCAGCTCGGCACAGACGGCTGGAAACACCATATATTTT
CASSAQTAGNTIYF
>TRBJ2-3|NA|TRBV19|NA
TGTGCCAGTAGTGGGGGCCACAGCACAGATACGCAGTATTTT
CASSGGHSTDTQYF
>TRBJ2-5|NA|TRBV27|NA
TGTGCCAGCAGTTTATACTCACTAACGGCCCAGTACTTC
CASSLYSLTAQYF
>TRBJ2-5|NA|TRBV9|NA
TGTGCCAGCAGCGTGGCGGCAGGGTTAAGAGAGACCCAGTACTTC
CASSVAAGLRETQYF
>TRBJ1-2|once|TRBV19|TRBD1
TGTGCCGGTCGGACAGGGGTGGGCTACACCTTC
CAGRTGVGYTF
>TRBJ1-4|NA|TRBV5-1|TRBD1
TGCGCCAGCAGCTTGACAGGGACAGATATGGAAAAACTGTTTTTT
CASSLTGTDMEKLFF